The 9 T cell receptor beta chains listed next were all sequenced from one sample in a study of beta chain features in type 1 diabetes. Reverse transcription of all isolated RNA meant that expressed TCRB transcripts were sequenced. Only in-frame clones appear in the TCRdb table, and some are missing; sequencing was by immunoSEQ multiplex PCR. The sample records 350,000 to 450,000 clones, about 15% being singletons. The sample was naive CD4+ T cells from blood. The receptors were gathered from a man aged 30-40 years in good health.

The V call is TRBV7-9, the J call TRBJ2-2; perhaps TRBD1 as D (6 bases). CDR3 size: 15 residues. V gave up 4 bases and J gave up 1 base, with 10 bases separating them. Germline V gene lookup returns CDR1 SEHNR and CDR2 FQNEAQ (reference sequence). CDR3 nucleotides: TGTGCCAGCAGCTCCCAGGGGATGAACACCGGGGAGCTGTTTTTT. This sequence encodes CASSSQGMNTGELFF.

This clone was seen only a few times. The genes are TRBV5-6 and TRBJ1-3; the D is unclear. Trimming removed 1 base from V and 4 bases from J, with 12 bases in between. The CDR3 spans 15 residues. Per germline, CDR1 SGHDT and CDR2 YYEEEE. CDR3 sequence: CASSLREGLGNTIYF. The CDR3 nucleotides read TGTGCCAGCAGCTTGAGGGAAGGTTTGGGAAACACCATATATTTT. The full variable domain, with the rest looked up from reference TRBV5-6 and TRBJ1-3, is DAGVTQSPTHLIKTRGQQVTLRCSPKSGHDTVSWYQQALGQGPQFIFQYYEEEERQRGNFPDRFSGHQFPNYSSELNVNALLLGDSALYLCASSLREGLGNTIYFGEGSWLTVV.

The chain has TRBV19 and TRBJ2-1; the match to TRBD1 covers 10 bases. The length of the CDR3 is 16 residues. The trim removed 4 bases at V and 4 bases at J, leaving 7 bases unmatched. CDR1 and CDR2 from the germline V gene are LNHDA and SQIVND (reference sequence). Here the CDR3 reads CASSTLDRGLYNEQFF. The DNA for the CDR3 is TGTGCCAGTAGTACTCTCGACAGGGGGCTGTACAATGAGCAGTTCTTC.

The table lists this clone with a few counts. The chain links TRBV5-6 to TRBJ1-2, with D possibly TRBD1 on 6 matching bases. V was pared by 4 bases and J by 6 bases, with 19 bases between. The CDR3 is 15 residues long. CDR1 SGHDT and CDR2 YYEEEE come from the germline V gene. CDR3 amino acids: CASSTVRTATDGYTF. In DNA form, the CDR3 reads TGTGCCAGCAGCACTGTCCGGACAGCGACCGATGGCTACACCTTC.

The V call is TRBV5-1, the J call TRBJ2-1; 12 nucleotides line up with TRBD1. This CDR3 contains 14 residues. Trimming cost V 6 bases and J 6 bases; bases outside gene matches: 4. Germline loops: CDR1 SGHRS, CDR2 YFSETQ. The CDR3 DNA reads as TGCGCCAGCAAGCGGGACAGGGGGCGCAATGAGCAGTTCTTC. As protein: CASKRDRGRNEQFF.

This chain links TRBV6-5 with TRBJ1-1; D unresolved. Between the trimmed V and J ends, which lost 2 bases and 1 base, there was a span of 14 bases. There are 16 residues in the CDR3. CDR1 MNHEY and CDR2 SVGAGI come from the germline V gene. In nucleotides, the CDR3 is TGTGCCAGCAGTTACCCGCCAGCGGGTGGGAACACTGAAGCTTTCTTT. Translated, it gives CASSYPPAGGNTEAFF.

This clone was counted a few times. The CDR3 nucleotides are TGTGCCAGCACGAGACAGGGAATTGCCAACGTCCTGACTTTC. It is translated as CASTRQGIANVLTF. This chain links TRBV28 with TRBJ2-6; TRBD1 aligns across 7 bases. The CDR3 runs 14 residues. The germline V gene has CDR1 MDHEN and CDR2 SYDVKM. The V segment lost 7 bases and the J segment 7 bases; nucleotides outside the gene matches: 7.

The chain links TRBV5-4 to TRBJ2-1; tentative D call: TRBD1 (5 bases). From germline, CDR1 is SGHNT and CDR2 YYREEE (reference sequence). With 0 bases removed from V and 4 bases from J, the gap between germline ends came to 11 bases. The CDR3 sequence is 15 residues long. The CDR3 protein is CASSLDRPQYNEQFF. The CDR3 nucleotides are TGTGCCAGCAGCTTGGACAGGCCACAATACAATGAGCAGTTCTTC.

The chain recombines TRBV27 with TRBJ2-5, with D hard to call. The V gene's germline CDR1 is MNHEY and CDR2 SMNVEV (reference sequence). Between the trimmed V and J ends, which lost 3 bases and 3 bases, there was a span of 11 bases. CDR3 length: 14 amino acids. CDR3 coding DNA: TGTGCCAGCAGTTTTGCCAGCTCCAAAGAGACCCAGTACTTC. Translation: CASSFASSKETQYF.